This T cell receptor beta chain appears in the sequencing data of a study of human T cells and chemical hapten exposure. At the level of the study: Skin on the upper inner arm, approximately 2 cm by approximately 2 cm in size, was sensitized with 2% DPC.

Time point denoted: patch test 1, 2 weeks after DPC sensitization. As for treatment: therapeutic diphenylcyclopropenone sensitization with weekly scalp DPC. This clonotype has ten or more counts. The CDR3 length is 14 residues. Trimming took 0 bases from V and 0 from J, leaving 7 bases between them. From germline, CDR1 is SGDLS and CDR2 YYNGEE. MiXCR was run by TCRdb on the RACE reads, yielding one entry per CDR3 protein. The table shows approximately 110,000 distinct CDR3 sequences, with roughly 9.6% occurring only once. The sample consisted of whole blood, taken in connection with sensitization to the hapten diphenylcyclopropenone (DPC). The chain couples TRBV9 to TRBJ2-7; D not resolved. The sequence came from a woman aged 40 to 50 with alopecia areata. Some clones in this sample may be carry-over from other donors' samples. CDR3 amino acids: CASSVGGISYEQYF. CDR3 DNA sequence: TGTGCCAGCAGCGTAGGGGGAATCTCCTACGAGCAGTACTTC.